This is a list of T cell receptor beta chains from one sample in a study of spatial heterogeneity in lung cancer. Each CDR3 protein gets one entry after TCRdb re-called the 5' RACE reads with MiXCR. The sample lists approximately 20,000 distinct CDR3 sequences, under 3.5% occurring once. This material consisted of lung tumor tissue, taken at surgery. These receptors came from a male donor with early-stage non-small cell lung cancer. CDR3s include the opening cysteine and the closing phenylalanine or tryptophan. A D gene is named only where the DNA matches it firmly. Clone size is given as how often the clone was seen (once, few, many) or a class if it is expanded.

V	D	J	size	CDR3	DNA
TRBV6-5	NA	TRBJ2-3	once	CASSYREVTDTQYF	TGTGCCAGCAGTTACAGGGAGGTGACAGATACGCAGTATTTT
TRBV5-5	NA	TRBJ2-3	many	CASSLGQSTDTQYF	TGTGCCAGCAGCTTGGGACAAAGCACAGATACGCAGTATTTT
TRBV5-1	NA	TRBJ1-1	many	CASSLGGTSNTEAFF	TGCGCCAGCAGCTTGGGAGGGACCTCAAACACTGAAGCTTTCTTT
TRBV20-1	NA	TRBJ2-7	medium-sized	CSAKGSYEQYF	TGCAGTGCTAAGGGTTCCTACGAGCAGTACTTC
TRBV29-1	NA	TRBJ2-1	many	CSVEPGVNEQFF	TGCAGCGTTGAACCGGGGGTCAATGAGCAGTTCTTC
TRBV18	TRBD1	TRBJ1-2	many	CASSPFGTGGKDYGYTF	TGTGCCAGCTCACCCTTCGGGACAGGCGGGAAAGACTATGGCTACACCTTC
TRBV10-3	NA	TRBJ2-5	many	CAISEGLLETQYF	TGTGCCATCAGTGAAGGACTGTTAGAGACCCAGTACTTC
TRBV6-6	NA	TRBJ1-5	many	CASSQSPSQPQHF	TGTGCCAGCAGTCAATCGCCCAGTCAGCCCCAGCATTTT
TRBV14	NA	TRBJ1-1	many	CASSQGWLAFF	TGTGCCAGCAGCCAAGGGTGGTTAGCTTTCTTT
TRBV20-1	NA	TRBJ2-1	many	CSANSGHNEQFF	TGCAGTGCTAACAGCGGCCACAATGAGCAGTTCTTC
TRBV29-1	TRBD1	TRBJ2-1	many	CSVASQGARNEQFF	TGCAGCGTTGCCAGCCAGGGGGCTAGGAATGAGCAGTTCTTC
TRBV12-3/TRBV12-4	NA	TRBJ1-6	many	CASSPGAHYSPLHF	TGTGCCAGCAGTCCCGGGGCTCATTATTCACCCCTCCACTTT
TRBV29-1	NA	TRBJ1-2	many	CSVDPGNYGYTF	TGCAGCGTTGATCCTGGGAACTATGGCTACACCTTC
TRBV28	TRBD1	TRBJ2-5	few	CASAPRTGGSVETQYF	TGTGCCAGTGCGCCTAGGACAGGGGGCTCGGTAGAGACCCAGTACTTC
TRBV5-1	TRBD1	TRBJ2-5	many	CASSTVPGGGQETQYF	TGCGCCAGCAGCACCGTACCAGGGGGCGGCCAAGAGACCCAGTACTTC
TRBV29-1	NA	TRBJ2-1	medium-sized	CSVEDPDPPPNF	TGCAGCGTTGAAGATCCGGATCCGCCCCCAAACTTC
TRBV28	TRBD2	TRBJ2-5	many	CASSTRLAGVETQYF	TGTGCCAGCAGTACGCGACTAGCGGGAGTTGAGACCCAGTACTTC
TRBV6-4	NA	TRBJ1-1	many	CASSPGAANTEAFF	TGTGCCAGCAGCCCAGGGGCGGCGAACACTGAAGCTTTCTTT
TRBV28	NA	TRBJ1-5	large	CASSLDSFNQPQHF	TGTGCCAGCAGTTTGGACTCATTCAATCAGCCCCAGCATTTT
TRBV29-1	NA	TRBJ1-4	medium-sized	CSVGPGATNEKLFF	TGCAGCGTGGGACCTGGTGCAACTAATGAAAAACTGTTTTTT
TRBV20-1	NA	TRBJ2-5	many	CSAISLETQYF	TGCAGTGCTATTTCCTTGGAGACCCAGTACTTC
TRBV2	NA	TRBJ2-2	many	CASSALKGTGELFF	TGTGCCAGCAGTGCCCTCAAGGGGACCGGGGAGCTGTTTTTT
TRBV20-1	TRBD1	TRBJ2-3	many	CSARGQGSTDTQYF	TGCAGTGCTCGGGGACAGGGGTCGACAGATACGCAGTATTTT
TRBV14	NA	TRBJ1-1	many	CASSRGMGRTEAFF	TGTGCCAGCAGCAGGGGTATGGGGAGGACTGAAGCTTTCTTT
TRBV18	NA	TRBJ2-7	many	CASSAGGAESYEQYF	TGTGCCAGCTCAGCAGGTGGGGCAGAGTCCTACGAGCAGTACTTC
TRBV24-1	NA	TRBJ2-5	few	CATSDPGTVFQETQYF	TGTGCCACCAGTGATCCCGGGACGGTTTTCCAAGAGACCCAGTACTTC
TRBV5-1	TRBD2	TRBJ2-3	many	CASSLALAGASDTQYF	TGCGCCAGCAGCTTGGCGCTAGCGGGAGCCTCGGATACGCAGTATTTT
TRBV24-1	NA	TRBJ1-5	many	CATSDPNQPQHF	TGTGCCACCAGTGACCCGAATCAGCCCCAGCATTTT
TRBV12-3/TRBV12-4	NA	TRBJ1-5	many	CASSPPTGTPGNQPQHF	TGTGCCAGCAGCCCCCCGACCGGGACACCGGGGAATCAGCCCCAGCATTTT
TRBV20-1	TRBD2	TRBJ2-7	many	CSASGRGNYEQYF	TGCAGCGCTAGCGGGAGGGGGAACTACGAGCAGTACTTC
TRBV29-1	NA	TRBJ2-2	many	CSVDIGSANTGELFF	TGCAGCGTTGACATCGGGTCCGCGAACACCGGGGAGCTGTTTTTT